The 12 T cell receptor beta chains reported below all come from one sample, sequenced in a study of T cells in Graves' hyperthyroidism and ophthalmopathy. What was amplified from RNA transcripts were TCR beta CDR3 regions. HTBI primers were employed in a first-round RT-PCR of the TCR CDR3. TCRdb re-analysed the multiplex PCR reads in MiXCR, keeping a single row per CDR3 protein. This sample yields 95,000 to 110,000 distinct CDR3 sequences, of which 45% to 50% are seen a single time; roughly 26% belongs to the top ten. Sequenced input: blood. All receptors come from a man in his forties or fifties with Graves' hyperthyroidism.

This sequence joins TRBV7-8 and TRBJ2-7; TRBD2 aligns across 9 bases. The CDR3 totals 16 residues. V trimming: 5 bases; J trimming: 2 bases; junction bases outside the gene matches: 10. Germline assignment: CDR1 SGHVS and CDR2 FQNEAQ. This CDR3 reads CASSHSVSGGAYEQYF. DNA of the CDR3: TGTGCCAGCAGCCACTCTGTTAGCGGGGGCGCCTACGAGCAGTACTTC.

This clonotype has a count of ten or more. The chain links TRBV12-3 or TRBV12-4 to TRBJ2-1, with 7 bases lining up with TRBD2. CDR3 length equals 15 residues. V lost 10 bases and J lost 0; bases outside the gene matches: 9. CDR3 protein: CATSQRTSSYNEQFF. The CDR3 nucleotides read TGTGCCACCTCCCAGAGGACTAGCTCCTACAATGAGCAGTTCTTC.

The chain combines TRBV7-2 with TRBJ1-1; D is perhaps TRBD1 (5 bases). Germline V gene lookup returns CDR1 SGHTA and CDR2 FQGNSA. Trimming pared 7 bases from V and 0 bases from J, leaving 12 bases between. This CDR3 comprises 14 residues. The CDR3: CASTLRGLNTEAFF. CDR3 DNA: TGTGCCAGCACCCTACGGGGACTGAACACTGAAGCTTTCTTT.

In its sample, this clonotype was seen once. The rearrangement joins TRBV7-3 to TRBJ1-2; 8 nucleotides match TRBD1. From germline, CDR1 is SGHTA and CDR2 FQGTGA. The length of the CDR3 is 12 residues. V lost 2 bases, J lost 8 bases, and 1 base stayed unmatched. The CDR3 DNA follows: TGTGCCAGCAGCTTATACAGGGGGGGCTACACCTTC. Amino acids: CASSLYRGGYTF.

Concerning this clonotype itself: This sequence may be a read error, since a much larger clone differs from it by one base. The V call is TRBV6-6, the J call TRBJ2-3, with a weak D call TRBD2 (5 bases). Looked up from germline, CDR1 is MNHNY and CDR2 is SVGAGI (reference sequence). V gave up 4 bases and J gave up 0 bases, with 8 bases separating them. The CDR3 spans 14 residues. The CDR3 is CASSFGESTDTQYF. CDR3 coding DNA: TGTGCCAGCAGTTTCGGGGAGAGCACAGATACGCAGTATTTT.

The rearrangement uses TRBV29-1 and TRBJ2-2, with TRBD2 identical over 11 bases. There are 22 residues in the CDR3. Germline V gives CDR1 SQVTM, CDR2 ANQGSEA. With 0 bases clipped from V and 0 bases from J, the junction kept 18 bases outside the gene matches. CDR3: CSVEDRASRILTSGTNTGELFF. The CDR3 bases are TGCAGCGTTGAAGATCGTGCCAGCAGAATCCTGACTAGCGGGACGAACACCGGGGAGCTGTTTTTT.

V gene TRBV9 combines with J gene TRBJ2-2; the D is unclear. This CDR3 is built from 12 residues. From germline, CDR1 is SGDLS and CDR2 YYNGEE. The CDR3 here is CASRALSGELFF. The CDR3 DNA follows: TGTGCTAGTCGCGCTCTTAGCGGGGAGCTGTTTTTT.

With respect to this clonotype: At one of its ends the junction is not consistent with the germline gene, which may arise from a read error. The chain recombines TRBV12-3 or TRBV12-4 with TRBJ1-1; maybe TRBD1 (5 bases). The CDR3 has 14 amino acids. The CDR3 DNA reads as TGCGCCACCCCGGACTCAGGGAGACGCACTGAAGCTTTCTTT. It translates to CATPDSGRRTEAFF.

The chain combines TRBV2 with TRBJ1-1; TRBD1 is a possible D gene (6 bases). CDR3 length: 11 amino acids. The V and J ends lost 11 bases and 4 bases respectively, with 11 bases between them. The V gene's germline CDR1 is SNHLY and CDR2 FYNNEI. The CDR3 region has the DNA TGTGCCGTCCTAGGGGGCACTGAAGCTTTCTTT. This encodes CAVLGGTEAFF.

This clonotype has a count of ten or more. The chain employs TRBV11-1 and TRBJ2-1; the match to TRBD2 covers 8 bases. The trim removed 5 bases at V and 2 bases at J, leaving 5 bases unmatched. The CDR3 extends over 15 amino acids. Per germline, CDR1 SGHAT and CDR2 FQDESV (reference sequence). CDR3 amino acids: CASSPGGEPYNEQFF. In DNA, the CDR3 is TGTGCCAGCAGCCCCGGGGGGGAACCCTACAATGAGCAGTTCTTC.

In its sample, this clonotype was seen many times. V is TRBV12-3 or TRBV12-4 and J is TRBJ1-6; D not certain. This CDR3 is 15 amino acids long. Trimming took 3 bases from V and 6 from J, leaving 12 bases between them. CDR3 sequence: CASSLSRVGNSPLHF. CDR3 sequence (DNA): TGTGCCAGCAGTTTGTCAAGGGTTGGTAATTCACCCCTCCACTTT.

This clonotype was counted at least ten times. The rearrangement uses TRBV19 and TRBJ2-7; 9 bases map to TRBD1. Unmatched junction bases numbered 5, after V lost 3 bases and J lost 2 bases. CDR3 length: 15 residues. Germline V CDR1 and CDR2: LNHDA, SQIVND (reference sequence). CDR3 protein: CASSIPGTGTYEQYF. In nucleotides, the CDR3 is TGTGCCAGTAGTATCCCCGGGACAGGGACCTACGAGCAGTACTTC.